The 28 T cell receptor beta chains reported below all come from one sample, sequenced in a study of T cell clusters in autoimmune cytopenias. One tube held mixed TRB-A and TRB-B primer pools for touch-down PCR. Using the multiplex PCR reads, TCRdb records one entry per CDR3 protein without DNA. This table holds approximately 10,000 distinct CDR3 sequences. Some 38,000 genome equivalents of blood DNA were amplified for TRB. The specimen sequenced was peripheral blood. These receptors all stem from a human donor with an autoimmune cytopenia or autoimmune hepatitis (not recorded which).

This clonotype ranks as medium-sized (0.01 to 0.1%) in terms of frequency. V usage is TRBV6-5 and J usage is TRBJ1-6. CDR3 length equals 13 residues. Germline V gene lookup returns CDR1 MNHEY and CDR2 SVGAGI. CDR3 region: CASSGINNSPLHF.

The chain uses TRBV28 and TRBJ1-1. The CDR3 totals 14 residues. Germline loops: CDR1 MDHEN, CDR2 SYDVKM. The CDR3 reads CASRTGFMNTEAFF.

The chain links TRBV6-5 to TRBJ2-1; checking the TCRdb D call of TRBD1 is not possible without DNA. The CDR3 spans 13 residues. Looked up from germline, CDR1 is MNHEY and CDR2 is SVGAGI. This CDR3 is CASIGNLYNEQFF.

CDR3 residues: CASHSVSSHEQYF. The gene calls are TRBV27 and TRBJ2-7. This CDR3 region has 13 residues. Germline V gene sequence: CDR1 MNHEY, CDR2 SMNVEV (reference sequence).

V is TRBV6-5 and J is TRBJ1-2; TCRdb picks TRBD1, but there is no DNA to check that call. CDR3 length: 16 amino acids. Germline assignment: CDR1 MNHEY and CDR2 SVGAGI. The CDR3: CASSYSPTGIGEGYTF.

The CDR3: CASSSSGRDYEQYF. The chain uses TRBV5-6 and TRBJ2-7; without DNA, the TCRdb call of TRBD1 cannot be checked. CDR1 and CDR2 from the germline V gene are SGHDT and YYEEEE. The CDR3 runs 14 residues.

This chain joins TRBV27 and TRBJ2-5; absent DNA, TCRdb's TRBD1 call cannot be checked. The length of the CDR3 is 17 residues. Germline assignment: CDR1 MNHEY and CDR2 SMNVEV (reference sequence). CDR3 sequence: CASRLLGQGKGRETQYF.

Considering frequency, this clonotype is medium-sized. The rearrangement links TRBV27 to TRBJ2-1. The CDR3 is 16 amino acids. Germline V gene lookup returns CDR1 MNHEY and CDR2 SMNVEV (reference sequence). The CDR3: CASSLSTGLGYNEQFF.

The chain has TRBV27 and TRBJ2-5; TCRdb picks TRBD1, but there is no DNA to check that call. Germline V CDR1 and CDR2: MNHEY, SMNVEV (reference sequence). The CDR3 totals 17 residues. CDR3 in amino acids: CASSSFPPSLGKETQYF.

This chain joins TRBV20-1 and TRBJ2-6. Germline CDR1 DFQATT, CDR2 SNEGSKA (reference sequence). CDR3 length equals 12 residues. This CDR3 is CSASRGANVLTF.

The chain has TRBV30 and TRBJ2-2; the TRBD1 assignment by TCRdb is unverifiable without DNA. This CDR3 has 17 amino acids. From germline, CDR1 is GTSNPN and CDR2 SVGIG (reference sequence). This chain's CDR3 is CAWSLSLGQGAPGELFF.

This clonotype counts as medium-sized by frequency. J is TRBJ2-1 and V is TRBV6-5; absent DNA, TCRdb's TRBD1 call cannot be checked. CDR3 length: 14 amino acids. Germline CDR1 is MNHEY and CDR2 is SVGAGI. The CDR3 reads CASNPGGPYNEQFF.

The J gene is TRBJ2-1, the V gene TRBV12-3 or TRBV12-4; the D gene TCRdb calls, TRBD2, cannot be checked with no DNA. CDR3 size: 15 residues. CDR3: CASSFGTSGRDRQFF.

The V call is TRBV27, the J call TRBJ2-3; no DNA is available, so the TRBD2 call from TCRdb remains unchecked. CDR1 and CDR2 (germline): MNHEY, SMNVEV (reference sequence). The CDR3 has 15 amino acids. The CDR3 here is CASSTSGRNTDTQYF.

The chain carries TRBV27 and TRBJ2-1. There are 15 residues in the CDR3. Per germline, CDR1 MNHEY and CDR2 SMNVEV (reference sequence). CDR3 in amino acids: CASSLVMGNYNEQFF.

V usage is TRBV5-5 and J usage is TRBJ1-5. The V gene's germline CDR1 is SGHKS and CDR2 YYEKEE (reference sequence). This CDR3 contains 14 residues. The CDR3 loop reads CASSLDRQDQPQHF.

The J gene is TRBJ2-1, the V gene TRBV7-9; checking the TCRdb D call of TRBD1 is not possible without DNA. The CDR3 runs to 16 residues. Per germline, CDR1 SEHNR and CDR2 FQNEAQ (reference sequence). The CDR3 is CASSLGGIGGYNEQFF.

This chain's CDR3 is CASSLETSSGANVLTF. The chain carries TRBV5-6 and TRBJ2-6. Germline values: CDR1 SGHDT, CDR2 YYEEEE. There are 16 residues in the CDR3.

CDR3 region: CSAVTRGRANNEQFF. The rearrangement links TRBV20-1 to TRBJ2-1; TCRdb names TRBD2, which stays unverified in the absence of DNA. Germline V lookup: CDR1 DFQATT, CDR2 SNEGSKA (reference sequence). The CDR3 is 15 residues long.

By frequency, this clonotype is medium-sized (0.01 to 0.1%). J is TRBJ1-2 and V is TRBV19. There are 14 residues in the CDR3. Germline assignment: CDR1 LNHDA and CDR2 SQIVND (reference sequence). CDR3 in amino acids: CASSIVATAYGYTF.

The gene calls are TRBV7-9 and TRBJ1-1; TCRdb's assignment of TRBD1 cannot be checked, as there is no DNA. This CDR3 contains 13 residues. Germline V gives CDR1 SEHNR, CDR2 FQNEAQ (reference sequence). The CDR3 spells CASSLLATSEAFF. The full variable domain, in which reference TRBV7-9 and TRBJ1-1 provide the parts outside the CDR3, is DTGVSQNPRHKITKRGQNVTFRCDPISEHNRLYWYRQTLGQGPEFLTYFQNEAQLEKSRLLSDRFSAERPKGSFSTLEIQRTEQGDSAMYLCASSLLATSEAFFGQGTRLTVV.

Its frequency marks this clonotype as medium-sized (0.01 to 0.1%). The chain carries TRBV19 and TRBJ2-7; there is no DNA to check the TCRdb D call of TRBD1. This CDR3 is built from 13 residues. Germline V gene lookup returns CDR1 LNHDA and CDR2 SQIVND (reference sequence). The CDR3 sequence: CASSIGGLYEQYF.

The CDR3 reads CASSHGGGSEQYF. This chain uses TRBV18 with TRBJ2-7; TCRdb's assignment of TRBD2 cannot be checked, as there is no DNA. The CDR3 totals 13 residues. Germline V gives CDR1 KGHSH, CDR2 LQKENI.

The genes are TRBV6-5 and TRBJ1-2; there is no DNA to check the TCRdb D call of TRBD1. This CDR3 region has 15 residues. Germline-derived CDR1 and CDR2 are MNHEY and SVGAGI. The CDR3 loop reads CASSNDRGRVYGYTF.

This chain joins TRBV12-3 or TRBV12-4 and TRBJ2-3; there is no DNA to check the TCRdb D call of TRBD1. CDR3 size: 15 residues. CDR3 amino acids: CASSLRTGGTDTQYF.

This clonotype is identified as medium-sized from frequency. This sequence joins TRBV19 and TRBJ2-1; TCRdb returns TRBD2, unconfirmable since there is no DNA. Germline-derived CDR1 and CDR2 are LNHDA and SQIVND (reference sequence). This CDR3 has 14 residues. This chain's CDR3 is CASKGGRAGNEQFF.

The rearrangement links TRBV6-5 to TRBJ2-7; the D call from TCRdb, TRBD1, cannot be confirmed without DNA. CDR3 length: 13 residues. Germline loops: CDR1 MNHEY, CDR2 SVGAGI. Here the CDR3 reads CASSRAGSYEQYF.

The chain employs TRBV6-5 and TRBJ1-2; TCRdb indicates TRBD1, and absent DNA this call remains unverified. There are 14 residues in the CDR3. The germline V gene encodes CDR1 MNHEY and CDR2 SVGAGI. The CDR3 is CATTQGSGIYGYTF.